This T cell receptor beta chain originates from a study of identical twins. General study results and limits: The degree of excess twin sharing was weaker in beta out-of-frame sequences.

A template switching step contributed a universal primer site, while unique molecular identifiers were present in the cDNA. TCRdb processed the 5' RACE reads anew with MiXCR; each CDR3 protein has one entry. Here the sample spans roughly 490,000 distinct CDR3 sequences, roughly an eighth being singletons. CDR3 size: 16 residues. Germline CDR1 is SEHNR and CDR2 is FQNEAQ (reference sequence). Trimming shortened V by 5 bases and J by 0 bases, and 14 bases separated the two germline ends. This clonotype was seen only a few times. Its target is unknown. These data were likewise used in another study, on yellow fever vaccine responses in identical twins. From that paper: Twins reportedly had a vaccine T cell response that seemed partly convergent, partly personalized.

The rearrangement links TRBV7-9 to TRBJ2-1; D is perhaps TRBD2 (6 bases). Sequenced: CD4+ T cells sorted from blood. The source of this sequence is a woman between 18 and 29 years old in good health. CDR3: CASSIGAGSSYNEQFF. For the CDR3, the DNA is TGTGCCAGCAGCATAGGGGCGGGGAGCTCCTACAATGAGCAGTTCTTC. Filled out from reference TRBV7-9 and TRBJ2-1, the complete variable domain reads DTGVSQNPRHKITKRGQNVTFRCDPISEHNRLYWYRQTLGQGPEFLTYFQNEAQLEKSRLLSDRFSAERPKGSFSTLEIQRTEQGDSAMYLCASSIGAGSSYNEQFFGPGTRLTVL.